The clone carrying this TCR beta chain was observed many times. Antigen specificity is unknown. These data are taken from a study of T cells after yellow fever vaccination. As for the study in general: The SMART-Seq v4 Ultra Low Input method served to prepare the low-cell-number fractions. Study-level findings and limits: Few clonotypes appeared in both CD4 and CD8 compartments. By day 5 rather than day 15, the secondary response had peaked, though it was weaker. High-abundance clonotypes from the bulk population could contaminate FACS-sorted repertoires.

Germline values: CDR1 SGHAT, CDR2 FQNNGV. The CDR3 totals 14 residues. V was shortened by 0 bases and J by 5 bases, with 10 bases between the two germline ends. From the 5' RACE reads, TCRdb called clonotypes with MiXCR, one entry per CDR3 protein. This table holds roughly 120,000 distinct CDR3 sequences, around 6.7% found once. The sample was CD4+ T cells sorted from PBMCs, taken about 49 days after the first yellow fever vaccination. The origin of this receptor is a young man who received the YFV17D yellow fever vaccine. This chain joins TRBV11-2 and TRBJ1-1; D might be TRBD1 (5 bases). The CDR3: CASSLDLGRTEAFF. Written as DNA, the CDR3 is TGTGCCAGCAGCTTAGATCTGGGGCGGACTGAAGCTTTCTTT.